Listed below are T cell receptor beta chains from one sample, sequenced in a study of CD8 T cells in Susac syndrome. TCRdb recomputed calls from the immunoSEQ multiplex PCR reads with MiXCR, one row per CDR3 protein. The sample consists of some 200,000 distinct CDR3 sequences, 90% to 95% of them appearing once. The sample comprised CD4+ T cells from PBMCs. These receptors were obtained from a human donor with Susac syndrome. CDR3s include the opening cysteine and the closing phenylalanine or tryptophan. D genes are given only for firm matches. A clone size is listed for some rows: how often the clone was seen (once, few, many), or a class if it is expanded.

>TRBD2|TRBV7-2|TRBJ2-4|NA
CASSRSLAGGNIQYF
TGTGCCAGCAGCCGTTCACTAGCGGGGGGAAACATTCAGTACTTC
>NA|TRBV3-1|TRBJ1-2|once
CASSQNSGDGYTF
TGTGCCAGCAGCCAAAATTCAGGGGACGGCTACACCTTC
>TRBD1|TRBV11-2|TRBJ2-6|NA
CASSSIEGTGSSGANVLTF
TGTGCCAGCAGCTCGATAGAAGGGACAGGAAGCTCTGGGGCCAACGTCCTGACTTTC
>NA|TRBV6-5|TRBJ2-1|once
CASSYSRDNEQFF
TGTGCCAGCAGTTATTCTAGGGACAATGAGCAGTTCTTC
>TRBD1|TRBV24-1|TRBJ2-7|NA
CATSQGDYEQYF
TGTGCCACCAGCCAGGGGGATTACGAGCAGTACTTC
>TRBD1|TRBV20-1|TRBJ1-5|NA
CSAHGTGNQPQHF
TGCAGTGCCCACGGGACAGGCAATCAGCCCCAGCATTTT
>TRBD2|TRBV3-1|TRBJ2-5|NA
CASTFQGLAGGETQYF
TGTGCCAGCACATTCCAGGGACTAGCGGGGGGAGAGACCCAGTACTTC
>TRBD1|TRBV6-5|TRBJ1-5|NA
CASSLTGGLNNQPQHF
TGTGCCAGCAGTTTAACAGGGGGATTAAACAATCAGCCCCAGCATTTT
>NA|TRBV7-9|TRBJ1-6|NA
CASSLPGSSYNSPLHF
TGTGCCAGCAGCTTACCGGGCAGCAGTTATAATTCACCCCTCCACTTT
>TRBD1|TRBV6-5|TRBJ1-1|NA
CARSETGGPEAFF
TGTGCCAGGTCGGAGACAGGGGGACCTGAAGCTTTCTTT
>NA|TRBV20-1|TRBJ2-3|NA
CSRTSADTQYF
TGCAGTCGGACTTCCGCAGATACGCAGTATTTT
>NA|TRBV20-1|TRBJ2-7|NA
CSAPDSLSSYEQYF
TGCAGTGCACCGGACAGCTTGAGCTCCTACGAGCAGTACTTC
>NA|TRBV4-1|TRBJ1-2|NA
CASSQVKPYGYTF
TGCGCCAGCAGCCAAGTTAAACCCTATGGCTACACCTTC
>TRBD1|TRBV5-1|TRBJ1-1|NA
CASSRGQDSTSQAFF
TGCGCCAGCAGCCGTGGACAGGACTCAACAAGTCAAGCTTTCTTT
>NA|TRBV3-1|TRBJ1-2|NA
CASSPKSQGVHGYTF
TGTGCCAGCAGTCCAAAATCACAGGGAGTCCATGGCTACACCTTC
>TRBD1|TRBV12-3/TRBV12-4|TRBJ1-1|NA
CASGMTGGTEAFF
TGTGCCAGCGGAATGACAGGGGGAACTGAAGCTTTCTTT
>NA|TRBV14|TRBJ1-1|once
CASSQVEGYSEAFF
TGTGCCAGCAGCCAAGTGGAGGGGTACTCTGAAGCTTTCTTT
>TRBD2|TRBV7-9|TRBJ2-1|NA
CASSRLKRDHNEQFF
TGTGCCAGCAGCCGTCTGAAGCGGGATCACAATGAGCAGTTCTTC
>NA|TRBV19|TRBJ1-1|NA
CASSILPGKNTEAFF
TGTGCCAGTAGTATTCTACCAGGGAAGAACACTGAAGCTTTCTTT
>NA|TRBV4-1|TRBJ1-3|NA
CASSQDFVVSESSGNTIYF
TGCGCCAGCAGCCAAGATTTCGTTGTCAGTGAGAGCTCTGGAAACACCATATATTTT
>NA|TRBV7-9|TRBJ1-2|NA
CASIREGFYGYTF
TGTGCCAGCATTCGGGAGGGTTTCTATGGCTACACCTTC
>NA|TRBV15|TRBJ2-3|NA
CATSRERTNADTQYF
TGTGCCACCAGCAGAGAGAGGACAAACGCAGATACGCAGTATTTT
>NA|TRBV5-1|TRBJ1-1|NA
CASSPGMGLNTEAFF
TGCGCCAGCAGCCCCGGGATGGGACTAAACACTGAAGCTTTCTTT
>NA|TRBV4-1|TRBJ2-7|NA
CASSQGGGRPGEQYF
TGCGCCAGCAGCCAAGGGGGCGGTCGGCCGGGCGAGCAGTACTTC
>NA|TRBV20-1|TRBJ1-5|NA
CSPMGGGGNQPQHF
TGCAGTCCCATGGGGGGTGGGGGCAATCAGCCCCAGCATTTT
>NA|TRBV6-1|TRBJ1-3|NA
CASSQTESGNTIYF
TGTGCCAGCAGCCAGACAGAATCTGGAAACACCATATATTTT
>NA|TRBV12-3/TRBV12-4|TRBJ2-2|NA
CASSPARRRDTGELFF
TGTGCCAGCAGTCCGGCCCGAAGAAGGGACACCGGGGAGCTGTTTTTT
>TRBD2|TRBV7-9|TRBJ2-3|NA
CASTPGTSGGARDTQYF
TGTGCCAGCACCCCCGGGACTAGCGGGGGGGCGAGAGATACGCAGTATTTT
>TRBD2|TRBV20-1|TRBJ2-1|NA
CSAYPGLAGEPPNEQFF
TGCAGTGCTTACCCTGGACTAGCGGGAGAACCCCCCAATGAGCAGTTCTTC
>NA|TRBV6-1|TRBJ2-7|NA
CASSERTYRDEQYF
TGTGCCAGCAGTGAGCGTACTTACAGGGACGAGCAGTACTTC
>TRBD1|TRBV30|TRBJ1-6|NA
CAWSGQGRSPLHF
TGTGCCTGGTCGGGACAGGGTCGCTCACCCCTCCACTTT
>NA|TRBV4-2|TRBJ1-1|NA
CASSPSRERTEAFF
TGTGCCAGCAGCCCGTCGAGGGAACGGACTGAAGCTTTCTTT
>NA|TRBV15|TRBJ2-1|NA
CATSRTDNEQFF
TGTGCCACCAGCAGAACAGACAATGAGCAGTTCTTC
>NA|TRBV28|TRBJ2-7|NA
CASGVSEQYF
TGTGCCAGCGGAGTTAGCGAGCAGTACTTC
>NA|TRBV6-5|TRBJ2-7|once
CASSYSGRGGEQYF
TGTGCCAGCAGTTACTCCGGCAGGGGAGGTGAGCAGTACTTC
>TRBD2|TRBV18|TRBJ2-1|NA
CASSPMMAGTSTVNEQFF
TGTGCCAGCTCACCGATGATGGCCGGGACTAGCACAGTCAATGAGCAGTTCTTC
>NA|TRBV11-2|TRBJ2-2|NA
CASGLKTPLNTGELFF
TGTGCCAGCGGCCTCAAGACGCCGCTTAACACCGGGGAGCTGTTTTTT
>NA|TRBV9|TRBJ2-1|NA
CASSTSPGTTLHEQFF
TGTGCCAGCAGCACCTCACCGGGAACTACCTTGCATGAGCAGTTCTTC
>TRBD1|TRBV5-1|TRBJ2-1|NA
CASRPYTGGYDNEQFF
TGCGCCAGCAGACCTTATACAGGGGGCTATGACAATGAGCAGTTCTTC
>TRBD1|TRBV6-5|TRBJ2-7|NA
CASSRGTGRGQYF
TGTGCCAGCAGTAGAGGGACAGGCCGCGGGCAGTACTTC
>NA|TRBV20-1|TRBJ1-2|once
CSARESAPYGYTF
TGCAGTGCTAGAGAGTCGGCTCCCTATGGCTACACCTTC
>NA|TRBV6-2/TRBV6-3|TRBJ1-2|NA
CASSYGSSRRGYTF
TGTGCCAGCAGTTACGGCAGTTCAAGGCGGGGCTACACCTTC
>NA|TRBV18|TRBJ2-2|once
CASSPGRSSNTGELFF
TGTGCCAGCTCACCCGGTAGAAGTTCGAACACCGGGGAGCTGTTTTTT
>TRBD1|TRBV20-1|TRBJ1-5|NA
CSATQGGRNQPQHF
TGCAGTGCCACTCAGGGGGGTCGCAATCAGCCCCAGCATTTT
>TRBD1|TRBV18|TRBJ2-1|NA
CASSPPKGQHSYNEQFF
TGTGCCAGCTCACCACCAAAGGGACAGCATTCCTACAATGAGCAGTTCTTC
>NA|TRBV6-4|TRBJ1-2|NA
CASIGGLANYGYTF
TGTGCCAGCATCGGCGGGTTAGCTAACTATGGCTACACCTTC
>NA|TRBV6-5|TRBJ2-7|once
CASRGQSYEQYF
TGTGCCAGCCGTGGGCAGAGTTACGAGCAGTACTTC
>TRBD1|TRBV28|TRBJ1-1|NA
CASSSSEYRTGRAFF
TGTGCCAGCAGTTCCTCAGAGTACCGGACAGGGCGTGCTTTCTTT
>TRBD1|TRBV30|TRBJ1-5|NA
CAWRTGGGQPQHF
TGTGCCTGGAGGACAGGGGGCGGACAGCCCCAGCATTTT
>TRBD1|TRBV7-9|TRBJ2-5|NA
CASSLGQGLETQYF
TGTGCCAGCAGCTTAGGACAGGGGCTGGAGACCCAGTACTTC
>NA|TRBV29-1|TRBJ1-1|NA
CSVVKGANTEAFF
TGCAGCGTTGTAAAGGGCGCGAACACTGAAGCTTTCTTT
>NA|TRBV12-3/TRBV12-4|TRBJ1-2|NA
CASSADGLYGYTF
TGTGCCAGCAGTGCCGACGGGCTCTATGGCTACACCTTC
>NA|TRBV19|TRBJ2-7|NA
CASSIALAPPYEQYF
TGTGCCAGTAGTATAGCCCTAGCTCCGCCCTACGAGCAGTACTTC
>TRBD2|TRBV6-2/TRBV6-3|TRBJ2-1|once
CASSQSTLAGNAPYNEQFF
TGTGCCAGCAGTCAAAGTACGTTAGCGGGGAACGCCCCTTACAATGAGCAGTTCTTC
>NA|TRBV2|TRBJ2-3|NA
CASKSAGAGTDTQYF
TGTGCCAGCAAGTCCGCGGGGGCGGGCACAGATACGCAGTATTTT
>NA|TRBV20-1|TRBJ1-1|NA
CSARVDYTEAFF
TGCAGTGCTAGAGTGGATTACACTGAAGCTTTCTTT
>NA|TRBV20-1|TRBJ2-1|NA
CSASPRNEQFF
TGCAGTGCTAGTCCCAGAAACGAGCAGTTCTTC
>TRBD1|TRBV20-1|TRBJ1-2|NA
CSARGTGDYGYTF
TGCAGTGCTAGAGGGACAGGGGACTATGGCTACACCTTC
>NA|TRBV5-8|TRBJ2-4|NA
CASSPRGNRVLAKNIQYF
TGTGCCAGCAGCCCCCGAGGCAACAGGGTACTAGCCAAAAACATTCAGTACTTC
>TRBD1|TRBV4-1|TRBJ1-2|once
CASSQVMAGGRNYGYTF
TGCGCCAGCAGCCAAGTAATGGCAGGGGGCCGTAACTATGGCTACACCTTC